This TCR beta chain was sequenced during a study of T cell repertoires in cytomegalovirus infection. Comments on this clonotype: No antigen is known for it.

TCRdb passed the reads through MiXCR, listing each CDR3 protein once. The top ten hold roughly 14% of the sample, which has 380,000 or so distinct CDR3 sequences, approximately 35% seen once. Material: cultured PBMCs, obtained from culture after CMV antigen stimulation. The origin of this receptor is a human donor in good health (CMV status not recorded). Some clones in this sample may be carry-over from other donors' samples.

The CDR3 reads CATSRDETGRLDEQFF. DNA for the CDR3: TGTGCCACCAGCAGAGATGAGACAGGGAGGCTCGATGAGCAGTTCTTC. The V and J genes are TRBV15 and TRBJ2-1, with D possibly TRBD1 on 7 matching bases. The CDR3 spans 16 residues. Trimming removed 0 bases at V and 8 bases at J, with 17 bases between. Germline V gives CDR1 LNHNV, CDR2 YYDKDF (reference sequence).